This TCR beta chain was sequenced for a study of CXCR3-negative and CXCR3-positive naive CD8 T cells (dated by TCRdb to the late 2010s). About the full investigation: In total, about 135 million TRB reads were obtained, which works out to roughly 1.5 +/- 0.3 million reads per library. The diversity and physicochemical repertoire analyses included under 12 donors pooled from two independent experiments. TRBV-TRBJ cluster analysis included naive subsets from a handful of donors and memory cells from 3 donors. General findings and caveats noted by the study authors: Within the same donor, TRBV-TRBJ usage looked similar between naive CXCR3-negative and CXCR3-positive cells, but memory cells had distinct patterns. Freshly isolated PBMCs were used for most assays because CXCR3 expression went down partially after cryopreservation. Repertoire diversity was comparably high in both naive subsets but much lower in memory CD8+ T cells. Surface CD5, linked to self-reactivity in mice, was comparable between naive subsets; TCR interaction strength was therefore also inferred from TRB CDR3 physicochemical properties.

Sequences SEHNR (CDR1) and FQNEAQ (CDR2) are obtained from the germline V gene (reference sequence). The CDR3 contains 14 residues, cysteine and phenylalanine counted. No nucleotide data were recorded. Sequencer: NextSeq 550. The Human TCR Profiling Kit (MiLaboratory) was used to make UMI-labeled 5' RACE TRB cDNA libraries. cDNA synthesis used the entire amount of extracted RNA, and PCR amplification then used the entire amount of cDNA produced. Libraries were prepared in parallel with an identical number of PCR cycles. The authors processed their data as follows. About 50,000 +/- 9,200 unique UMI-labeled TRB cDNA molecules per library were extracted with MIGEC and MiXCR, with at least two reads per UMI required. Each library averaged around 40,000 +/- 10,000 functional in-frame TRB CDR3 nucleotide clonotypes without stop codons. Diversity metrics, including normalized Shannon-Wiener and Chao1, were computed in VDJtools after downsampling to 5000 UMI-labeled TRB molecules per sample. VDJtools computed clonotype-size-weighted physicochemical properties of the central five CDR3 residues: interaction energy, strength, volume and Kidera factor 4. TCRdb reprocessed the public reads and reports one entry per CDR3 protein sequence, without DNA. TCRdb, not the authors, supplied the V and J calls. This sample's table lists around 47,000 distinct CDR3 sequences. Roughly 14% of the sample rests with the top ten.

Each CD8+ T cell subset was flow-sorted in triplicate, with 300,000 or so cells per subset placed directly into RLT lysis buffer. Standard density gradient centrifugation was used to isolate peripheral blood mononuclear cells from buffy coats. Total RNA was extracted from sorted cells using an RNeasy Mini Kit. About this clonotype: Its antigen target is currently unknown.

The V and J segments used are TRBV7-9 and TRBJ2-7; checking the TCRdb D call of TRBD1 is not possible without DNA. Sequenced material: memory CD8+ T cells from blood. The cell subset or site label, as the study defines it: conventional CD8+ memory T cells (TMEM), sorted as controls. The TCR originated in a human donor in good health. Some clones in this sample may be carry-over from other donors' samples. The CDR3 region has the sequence CATSGTQSSYEQYF.